This passage covers 21 T cell receptor beta chains from one sample sequenced in a study of human T cells and chemical hapten exposure. Noted time point: pre-sensitization, week 0. Noted treatment: therapeutic diphenylcyclopropenone sensitization with weekly scalp DPC. TCRdb passed the RACE reads through MiXCR, listing each CDR3 protein once. Seen here are approximately 370,000 distinct CDR3 sequences, over 5% observed once, and the top ten hold over 6.5%. Source: whole blood, taken in connection with sensitization to the hapten diphenylcyclopropenone (DPC). These receptors were taken from a woman under 30 with alopecia areata. Some clones in this sample may be carry-over from other donors' samples.

This clonotype has just a few counts. The chain combines TRBV5-1 with TRBJ2-3; 10 positions match TRBD1. The germline V gene has CDR1 SGHRS and CDR2 YFSETQ. The CDR3 is 17 amino acids. Trimming took 0 bases from V and 3 from J; bases not matched to a gene: 7. CDR3 sequence reads: CASSLGETGGRTDTQYF. As DNA, the CDR3 is TGCGCCAGCAGCTTGGGGGAGACAGGGGGCCGTACAGATACGCAGTATTTT.

This clonotype was recorded many times. V gene TRBV12-3 or TRBV12-4 combines with J gene TRBJ1-2, with D maybe TRBD1 (5 bases). Trimming took 6 bases from V and 3 from J, leaving 14 bases between them. The CDR3 has 14 amino acids. This CDR3 is CASSLYQGYYGYTF. CDR3 bases: TGTGCCAGCAGCCTTTACCAGGGATACTATGGCTACACCTTC.

This clonotype was counted ten times or more. The chain is built from TRBV5-6 and TRBJ2-3; perhaps TRBD1 as D (6 bases). This CDR3 region has 14 residues. Germline values: CDR1 SGHDT, CDR2 YYEEEE. Deletions cut 4 bases from V and 1 base from J, with 10 bases between. This CDR3 reads CASSQDRGTDTQYF. In DNA, the CDR3 is TGTGCCAGCAGCCAGGACAGAGGCACAGATACGCAGTATTTT.

This clonotype was seen repeatedly, ten times or more. The rearrangement uses TRBV7-6 and TRBJ2-3; D call uncertain. The CDR3 sequence is 14 residues long. The germline gives CDR1 SGHVS, CDR2 FNYEAQ. The germline V and J ends were trimmed by 2 bases and 0 bases, with 6 bases remaining between them. The CDR3 DNA sequence: TGTGCCAGCAGCTTATGGCCTAGCACAGATACGCAGTATTTT. It yields the protein CASSLWPSTDTQYF.

This clonotype was counted ten times or more. The rearrangement uses TRBV29-1 and TRBJ2-6; 8 bases line up with TRBD1. This CDR3 region has 14 residues. The J segment lost 2 bases and the V segment lost 5 bases, leaving 2 bases of the junction unmatched. The germline CDR1 and CDR2 sequences are SQVTM and ANQGSEA. The CDR3 DNA follows: TGCAGCGTTAAACAGGGGGCTGGGGCCAACGTCCTGACTTTC. Its protein is CSVKQGAGANVLTF. The full variable domain, its missing parts supplied by reference TRBV29-1 and TRBJ2-6, is SAVISQKPSRDICQRGTSLTIQCQVDSQVTMMFWYRQQPGQSLTLIATANQGSEATYESGFVIDKFPISRPNLTFSTLTVSNMSPEDSSIYLCSVKQGAGANVLTFGAGSRLTVL.

There are many counts of this clonotype. The chain couples TRBV29-1 to TRBJ1-5; D not certain. Per germline, CDR1 SQVTM and CDR2 ANQGSEA. Between the trimmed V and J ends, which lost 4 bases and 5 bases, there was a span of 12 bases. The CDR3 extends over 13 amino acids. The CDR3: CSVVGSGDQPQHF. In nucleotides, the CDR3 is TGCAGCGTTGTAGGTTCGGGCGATCAGCCCCAGCATTTT. The full variable domain, with the rest looked up from reference TRBV29-1 and TRBJ1-5, is SAVISQKPSRDICQRGTSLTIQCQVDSQVTMMFWYRQQPGQSLTLIATANQGSEATYESGFVIDKFPISRPNLTFSTLTVSNMSPEDSSIYLCSVVGSGDQPQHFGDGTRLSIL.

The table lists this clonotype with a few counts. This sequence joins TRBV5-1 and TRBJ2-3, with D perhaps matching TRBD2 (7 bases). There are 16 residues in the CDR3. V was shortened by 4 bases and J by 6 bases, with 21 bases between the two germline ends. CDR1 is SGHRS and CDR2 is YFSETQ in the germline V gene. The CDR3 sequence: CASSPESGGQADTQYF. CDR3 DNA sequence: TGCGCCAGCAGCCCGGAGTCGGGGGGCCAAGCGGATACGCAGTATTTT. Based on the CDR3 plus reference TRBV5-1 and TRBJ2-3, the full variable domain is KAGVTQTPRYLIKTRGQQVTLSCSPISGHRSVSWYQQTPGQGLQFLFEYFSETQRNKGNFPGRFSGRQFSNSRSEMNVSTLELGDSALYLCASSPESGGQADTQYFGPGTRLTVL.

This clonotype occurred many times. V and J are TRBV5-1 and TRBJ2-7; D not resolved. The ends were cut back, 5 bases at V and 3 bases at J, with 9 bases in the middle. There are 12 residues in the CDR3. Germline assignment: CDR1 SGHRS and CDR2 YFSETQ. The CDR3 is CASRDENYEQYF. The CDR3 DNA sequence: TGCGCCAGCAGGGACGAGAACTACGAGCAGTACTTC.

This clonotype was recorded at least ten times. CDR3 amino acids: CASSSRASTNEKLFF. DNA for the CDR3: TGTGCCAGCAGCTCCCGGGCCTCAACTAATGAAAAACTGTTTTTT. The chain employs TRBV14 and TRBJ1-4; D not resolved. V gave up 5 bases and J gave up 0 bases, with 10 bases separating them. CDR1 and CDR2 from the germline V gene are SGHDN and FVKESK. The CDR3 loop spans 15 amino acids.

This clonotype was seen a few times. The rearrangement links TRBV27 to TRBJ1-2, with TRBD1 identical over 7 bases. This CDR3 is built from 16 residues. Germline trimming cut 2 bases from V and 6 bases from J; bases unmatched to any gene: 12. Germline V gene data show CDR1 as MNHEY and CDR2 as SMNVEV (reference sequence). DNA for the CDR3: TGTGCCAGCAGTTTAACCGAACCACGACAGGGTGATGGCTACACCTTC. Its protein is CASSLTEPRQGDGYTF.

The chain is built from TRBV4-3 and TRBJ2-2; D remains ambiguous. The CDR3 has 16 amino acids. The germline gives CDR1 LGHNA, CDR2 YSLEER. Trimming removed 0 bases at V and 0 bases at J, with 8 bases between. The CDR3 is CASSQDSWPNTGELFF. The CDR3 DNA sequence: TGCGCCAGCAGCCAAGATAGCTGGCCGAACACCGGGGAGCTGTTTTTT.

The chain couples TRBV7-2 to TRBJ1-5, with D possibly being TRBD1 (5 bases). CDR1 is SGHTA, CDR2 FQGNSA, per germline. Trimming left V 1 base short and J 5 bases short, with 15 bases between. This CDR3 region has 16 residues. The CDR3: CASSLEGRARDQPQHF. CDR3 DNA sequence: TGTGCCAGCAGCTTAGAAGGCAGGGCTAGGGATCAGCCCCAGCATTTT. The full variable domain, its missing parts supplied by reference TRBV7-2 and TRBJ1-5, is GAGVSQSPSNKVTEKGKDVELRCDPISGHTALYWYRQSLGQGLEFLIYFQGNSAPDKSGLPSDRFSAERTGGSVSTLTIQRTQQEDSAVYLCASSLEGRARDQPQHFGDGTRLSIL.

In its sample, this clonotype was seen many times. The rearrangement joins TRBV20-1 to TRBJ1-3; D is unresolved. CDR1 DFQATT and CDR2 SNEGSKA come from the germline V gene (reference sequence). This CDR3 is 14 amino acids long. Trimming cost V 6 bases and J 0 bases, with 12 bases left between them. DNA of the CDR3: TGCAGTGCAGATCCCCTCGACTCTGGAAACACCATATATTTT. Translation: CSADPLDSGNTIYF.

This clonotype was seen many times. This chain connects TRBV4-1 to TRBJ1-2; possibly TRBD1 for D (5 bases). The CDR3 has 14 residues. The germline gives CDR1 MGHRA, CDR2 YSYEKL. The V and J ends lost 2 bases and 3 bases respectively, with 10 bases between them. The CDR3 reads CASSQLQGDYGYTF. CDR3 bases: TGCGCCAGCAGCCAACTCCAGGGAGACTATGGCTACACCTTC.

A few counts support this clonotype. J is TRBJ1-5 and V is TRBV9; 8 nucleotides align to TRBD1. Germline lookup yields CDR1 SGDLS and CDR2 YYNGEE. J lost 1 base, V lost 2 bases, and 2 bases had no gene match. The CDR3 consists of 15 residues. The CDR3 region is CASSVTGDSNQPQHF. The DNA of the CDR3 is TGTGCCAGCAGCGTGACAGGGGACAGCAATCAGCCCCAGCATTTT.

The CDR3 region has the DNA TGTGCCAGCAGCTTTGAGCAAGGTCGTAGTGAGCAGTTCTTC. Translation gives CASSFEQGRSEQFF. This chain connects TRBV5-5 to TRBJ2-1; D gene uncertain. V lost 2 bases and J 9 bases, leaving 15 bases between the germline ends. The CDR3 loop spans 14 amino acids. In germline, CDR1 is SGHKS, CDR2 YYEKEE (reference sequence).

Ten or more counts support this clonotype. The chain joins TRBV6-1 to TRBJ1-1; no definite D call. The ends were cut back, 4 bases at V and 3 bases at J, with 6 bases in the middle. This CDR3 spans 12 amino acids. The V gene's germline CDR1 is MNHNS and CDR2 SASEGT. CDR3 sequence: CASSGGYTEAFF. The CDR3, as DNA: TGTGCCAGCAGTGGAGGGTACACTGAAGCTTTCTTT.

This clonotype was seen ten or more times. The chain uses TRBV10-3 and TRBJ2-1; 9 bases agree with TRBD1. The CDR3 extends over 16 amino acids. Germline values: CDR1 ENHRY, CDR2 SYGVKD. J gave up 5 bases and V 4 bases, and 9 bases lay outside the gene matches. The CDR3 DNA is TGTGCCATCAGTGGTGCCGGGACAGGGTCCCACAATGAGCAGTTCTTC. It codes for CAISGAGTGSHNEQFF.

This clonotype was seen a few times. J is TRBJ2-7 and V is TRBV4-1; a possible D gene is TRBD2 (6 bases). Germline CDR1 reads MGHRA; CDR2 reads YSYEKL. Trimming left V 5 bases short and J 1 base short, with 18 bases between. CDR3 length equals 16 residues. The CDR3 DNA follows: TGCGCCAGCAGCAAAGCGGGCAAAGACCGATCCTACGAGCAGTACTTC. This encodes CASSKAGKDRSYEQYF.

This clonotype was detected ten times or more. The V gene is TRBV6-2 or TRBV6-3, the J gene TRBJ1-1; D gene ambiguous. CDR1 MNHEY and CDR2 SVGEGT come from the germline V gene. Deletions cut 6 bases from V and 0 bases from J, with 8 bases between. The CDR3 is made up of 13 amino acids. CDR3 loop: CASSGIMNTEAFF. The DNA of the CDR3 is TGTGCCAGCAGCGGCATCATGAACACTGAAGCTTTCTTT.

This clonotype has just a few counts. The chain uses TRBV9 and TRBJ2-2; TRBD1 aligns across 8 bases. In germline, CDR1 is SGDLS, CDR2 YYNGEE. The CDR3 consists of 18 residues. The junction had 10 bases not matched to a gene; V was cut back by 0 bases and J by 3 bases. The DNA for the CDR3 is TGTGCCAGCAGCGTAGACCCACCGGACAGGGAGGACACCGGGGAGCTGTTTTTT. Translation gives CASSVDPPDREDTGELFF.